The entry below gives a single T cell receptor beta chain sequence along with its context. As yet, its antigen is unknown. The data were obtained in a study of T cell responses to AZD1222 COVID-19 vaccine. Notes on the study in general: A mostly white British donor set with more females was recruited, and clonal diversity was possibly underestimated. Without day 14 samples, only post-peak T cell repertoires were studied.

This CDR3 is 14 amino acids long. Unmatched junction bases numbered 3, after V lost 7 bases and J lost 5 bases. CDR1 KGHDR and CDR2 SFDVKD come from the germline V gene. TCRdb's copy holds only in-frame clones and misses some; the assay was immunoSEQ multiplex PCR. This table has approximately 110,000 clones, 70% to 90% appearing once. The material was peripheral blood, obtained on day 0 of AZD1222 vaccination. This chain uses TRBV24-1 with TRBJ2-2, with TRBD1 matching over 10 bases. The clonotype comes from an adult in good health. CDR3 protein: CATSGQGGTGELFF. The CDR3 nucleotides read TGTGCCACCAGCGGACAGGGGGGGACCGGGGAGCTGTTTTTT.